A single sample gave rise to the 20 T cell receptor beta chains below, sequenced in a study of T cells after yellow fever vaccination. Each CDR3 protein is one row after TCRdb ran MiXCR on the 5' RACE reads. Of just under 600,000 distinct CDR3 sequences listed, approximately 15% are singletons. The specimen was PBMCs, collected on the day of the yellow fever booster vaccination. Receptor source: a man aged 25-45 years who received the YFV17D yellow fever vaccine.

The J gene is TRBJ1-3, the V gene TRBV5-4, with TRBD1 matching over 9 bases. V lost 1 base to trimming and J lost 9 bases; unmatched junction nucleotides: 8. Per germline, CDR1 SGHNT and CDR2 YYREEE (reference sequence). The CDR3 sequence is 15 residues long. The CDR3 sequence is CASSLRGQGSSTIYF. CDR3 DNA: TGTGCCAGCAGCTTGCGGGGACAGGGTTCGTCCACCATATATTTT.

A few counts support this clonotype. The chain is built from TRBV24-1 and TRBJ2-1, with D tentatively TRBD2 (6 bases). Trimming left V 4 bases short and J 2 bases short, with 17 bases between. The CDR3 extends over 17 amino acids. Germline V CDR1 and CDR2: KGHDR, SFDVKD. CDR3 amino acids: CATSDRGVSGTYNEQFF. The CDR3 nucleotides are TGTGCCACCAGTGACCGTGGGGTTAGCGGAACCTACAATGAGCAGTTCTTC.

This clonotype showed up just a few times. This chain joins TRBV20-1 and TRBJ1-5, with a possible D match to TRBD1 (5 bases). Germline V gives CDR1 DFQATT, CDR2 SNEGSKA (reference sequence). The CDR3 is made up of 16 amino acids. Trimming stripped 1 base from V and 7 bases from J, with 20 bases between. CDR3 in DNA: TGCAGTGCTAGAGGTCCAGGTCAGGGTCCGGCCCAGCCCCAGCATTTT. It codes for CSARGPGQGPAQPQHF.

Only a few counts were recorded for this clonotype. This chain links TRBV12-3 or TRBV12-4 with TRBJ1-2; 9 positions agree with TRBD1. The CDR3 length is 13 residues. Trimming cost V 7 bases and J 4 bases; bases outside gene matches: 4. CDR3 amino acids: CASTPGQGYGYTF. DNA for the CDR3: TGTGCCAGCACACCGGGACAGGGCTATGGCTACACCTTC.

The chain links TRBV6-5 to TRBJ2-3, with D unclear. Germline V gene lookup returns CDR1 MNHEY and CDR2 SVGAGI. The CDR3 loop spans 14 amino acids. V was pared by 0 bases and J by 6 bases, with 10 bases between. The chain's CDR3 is CASSYSIMADTQYF. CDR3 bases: TGTGCCAGCAGTTACTCGATAATGGCCGATACGCAGTATTTT.

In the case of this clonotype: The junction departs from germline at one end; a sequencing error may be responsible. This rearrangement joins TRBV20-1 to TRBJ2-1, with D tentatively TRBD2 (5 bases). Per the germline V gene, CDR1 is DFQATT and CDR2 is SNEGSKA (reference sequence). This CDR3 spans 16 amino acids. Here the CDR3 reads CSARPKPVPPSNVQFF. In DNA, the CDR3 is TGCAGTGCTAGACCTAAACCCGTACCGCCTAGCAATGTGCAGTTCTTC.

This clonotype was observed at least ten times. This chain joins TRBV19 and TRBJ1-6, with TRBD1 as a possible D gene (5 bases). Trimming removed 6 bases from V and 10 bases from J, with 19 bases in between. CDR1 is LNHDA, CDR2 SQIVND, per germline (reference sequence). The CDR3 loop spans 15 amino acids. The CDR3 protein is CASRLDSSAGSPLHF. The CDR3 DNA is TGTGCCAGTAGGCTTGACAGCTCAGCGGGGTCACCCCTCCACTTT. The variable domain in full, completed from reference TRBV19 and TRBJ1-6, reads DGGITQSPKYLFRKEGQNVTLSCEQNLNHDAMYWYRQDPGQGLRLIYYSQIVNDFQKGDIAEGYSVSREKKESFPLTVTSAQKNPTAFYLCASRLDSSAGSPLHFGNGTRLTVT.

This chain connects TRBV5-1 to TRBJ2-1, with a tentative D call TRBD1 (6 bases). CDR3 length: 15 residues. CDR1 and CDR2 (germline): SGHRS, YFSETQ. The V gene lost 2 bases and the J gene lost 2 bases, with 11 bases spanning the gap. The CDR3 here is CASSFGQKTYNEQFF. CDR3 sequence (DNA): TGCGCCAGCAGCTTCGGACAGAAAACCTACAATGAGCAGTTCTTC.

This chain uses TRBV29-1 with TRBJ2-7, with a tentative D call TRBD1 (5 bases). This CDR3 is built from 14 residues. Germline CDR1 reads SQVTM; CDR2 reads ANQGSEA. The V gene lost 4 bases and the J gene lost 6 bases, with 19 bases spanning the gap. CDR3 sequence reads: CSVVRQGDPGEQYF. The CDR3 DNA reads TGCAGCGTTGTGAGGCAGGGTGATCCCGGCGAGCAGTACTTC.

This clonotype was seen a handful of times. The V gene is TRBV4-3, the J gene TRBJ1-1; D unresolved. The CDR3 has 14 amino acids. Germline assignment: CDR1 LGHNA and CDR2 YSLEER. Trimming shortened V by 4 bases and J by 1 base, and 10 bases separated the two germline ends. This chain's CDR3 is CASSLRTPNTEAFF. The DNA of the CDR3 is TGCGCCAGCAGCCTTAGGACGCCGAACACTGAAGCTTTCTTT.

The CDR3 spells CASSPGGIDTEAFF. For the CDR3, the DNA is TGTGCCAGCTCACCCGGGGGGATTGACACTGAAGCTTTCTTT. This sequence joins TRBV18 and TRBJ1-1, with TRBD1 as a possible D gene (5 bases). Germline V lookup: CDR1 KGHSH, CDR2 LQKENI. This CDR3 is 14 amino acids long. Trimming stripped 3 bases from V and 3 bases from J, with 11 bases between.

As DNA, the CDR3 is TGTGCCAGCAGCTTAAAGTTTGGCCGGAACACCATATATTTT. It codes for CASSLKFGRNTIYF. This rearrangement joins TRBV7-2 to TRBJ1-3; unclear D gene. Germline V gene lookup returns CDR1 SGHTA and CDR2 FQGNSA. This CDR3 is 14 amino acids long. The V gene lost 2 bases and the J gene lost 7 bases, with 12 bases spanning the gap. The entire variable domain, with the rest obtained from reference TRBV7-2 and TRBJ1-3, is as follows: GAGVSQSPSNKVTEKGKDVELRCDPISGHTALYWYRQSLGQGLEFLIYFQGNSAPDKSGLPSDRFSAERTGGSVSTLTIQRTQQEDSAVYLCASSLKFGRNTIYFGEGSWLTVV.

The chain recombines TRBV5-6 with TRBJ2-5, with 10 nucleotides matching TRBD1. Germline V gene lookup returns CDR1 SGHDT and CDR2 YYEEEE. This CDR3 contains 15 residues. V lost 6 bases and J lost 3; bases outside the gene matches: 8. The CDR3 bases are TGTGCCAGCACCTTCCCGGGACAGGGGAAAGAGACCCAGTACTTC. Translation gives CASTFPGQGKETQYF.

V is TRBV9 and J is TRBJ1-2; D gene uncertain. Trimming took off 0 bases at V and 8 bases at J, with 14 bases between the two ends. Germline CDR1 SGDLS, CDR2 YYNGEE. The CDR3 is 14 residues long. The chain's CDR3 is CASSVASGRGGYTF. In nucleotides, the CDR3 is TGTGCCAGCAGCGTAGCGTCCGGGCGAGGAGGCTACACCTTC.

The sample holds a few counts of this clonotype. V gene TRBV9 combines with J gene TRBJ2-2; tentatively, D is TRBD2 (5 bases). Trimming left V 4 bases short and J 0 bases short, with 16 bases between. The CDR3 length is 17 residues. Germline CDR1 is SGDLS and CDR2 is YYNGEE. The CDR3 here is CASSPGLSVANTGELFF. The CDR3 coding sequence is TGTGCCAGCAGCCCCGGACTTAGCGTGGCGAACACCGGGGAGCTGTTTTTT.

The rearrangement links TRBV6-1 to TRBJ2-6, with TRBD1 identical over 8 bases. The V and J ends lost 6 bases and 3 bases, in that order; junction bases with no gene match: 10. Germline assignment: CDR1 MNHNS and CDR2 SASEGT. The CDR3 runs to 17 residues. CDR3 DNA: TGTGCCAGCAGCGGACAGGGAAAAGGATTTGGGGCCAACGTCCTGACTTTC. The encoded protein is CASSGQGKGFGANVLTF.

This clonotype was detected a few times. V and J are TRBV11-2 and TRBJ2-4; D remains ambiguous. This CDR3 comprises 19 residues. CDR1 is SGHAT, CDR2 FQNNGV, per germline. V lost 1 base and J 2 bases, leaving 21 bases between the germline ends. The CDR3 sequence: CASSLGFDLKPATKNIQYF. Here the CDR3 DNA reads TGTGCCAGCAGCTTAGGTTTTGACTTGAAACCAGCAACCAAAAACATTCAGTACTTC. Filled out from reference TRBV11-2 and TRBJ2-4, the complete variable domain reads EAGVAQSPRYKIIEKRQSVAFWCNPISGHATLYWYQQILGQGPKLLIQFQNNGVVDDSQLPKDRFSAERLKGVDSTLKIQPAKLEDSAVYLCASSLGFDLKPATKNIQYFGAGTRLSVL.

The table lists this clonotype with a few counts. CDR3 bases: TGTGCCAGCAGTCATCAACAGGGGAAAAATGAAAAACTGTTTTTT. Translated: CASSHQQGKNEKLFF. The chain couples TRBV27 to TRBJ1-4; 7 positions match TRBD1. Germline V CDR1 and CDR2: MNHEY, SMNVEV (reference sequence). With 5 bases clipped from V and 5 bases from J, the junction kept 8 bases outside the gene matches. This CDR3 contains 15 residues.

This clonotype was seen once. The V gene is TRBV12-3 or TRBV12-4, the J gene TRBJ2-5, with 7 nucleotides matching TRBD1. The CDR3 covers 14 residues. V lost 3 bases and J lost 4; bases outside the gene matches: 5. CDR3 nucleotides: TGTGCCAGCAGTTTTCGTACAGGGGTAGAGACCCAGTACTTC. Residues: CASSFRTGVETQYF.

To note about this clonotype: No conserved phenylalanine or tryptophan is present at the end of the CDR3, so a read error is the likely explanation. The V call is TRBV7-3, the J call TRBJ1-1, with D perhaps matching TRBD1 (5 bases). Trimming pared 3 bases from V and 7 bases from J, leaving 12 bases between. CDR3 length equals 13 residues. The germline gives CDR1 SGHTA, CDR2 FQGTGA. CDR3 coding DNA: TGTGCCAGCAGCTTGGACCGGGACGGTGAAGCTTTCCTT. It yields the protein CASSLDRDGEAFL.